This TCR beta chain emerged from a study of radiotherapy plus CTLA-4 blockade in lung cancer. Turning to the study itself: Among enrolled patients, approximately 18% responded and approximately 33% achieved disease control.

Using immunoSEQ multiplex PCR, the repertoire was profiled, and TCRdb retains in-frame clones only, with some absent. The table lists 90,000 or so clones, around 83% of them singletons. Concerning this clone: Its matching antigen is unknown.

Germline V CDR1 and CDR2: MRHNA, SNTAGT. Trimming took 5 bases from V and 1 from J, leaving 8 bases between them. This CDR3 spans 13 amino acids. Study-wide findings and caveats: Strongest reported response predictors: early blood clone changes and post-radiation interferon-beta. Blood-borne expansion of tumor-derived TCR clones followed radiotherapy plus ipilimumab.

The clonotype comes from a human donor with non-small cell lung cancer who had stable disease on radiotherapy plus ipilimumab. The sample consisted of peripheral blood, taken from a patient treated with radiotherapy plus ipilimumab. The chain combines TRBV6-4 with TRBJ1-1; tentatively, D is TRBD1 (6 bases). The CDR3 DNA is TGTGCCAGCAGTCCCAGGGGGAACACTGAAGCTTTCTTT. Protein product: CASSPRGNTEAFF.